This T cell receptor (beta chain) originates from a study of blood T cell repertoires in COVID-19. Those who participated ranged in age from roughly 18 to 89 years and resided in 20 to 25 US areas. The data were produced by immunoSEQ multiplex PCR, yet TCRdb's version contains in-frame clones alone and is incomplete. This sample has some 390,000 clones, with around 89% found just once. The CDR3 extends over 14 amino acids. Germline V gene lookup returns CDR1 KGHSH and CDR2 LQKENI. The J segment lost 5 bases and the V segment lost 1 base, leaving 0 bases of the junction unmatched. The clonotype originates from a man aged 30-40 years who had recovered from COVID-19. The genes are TRBV18 and TRBJ1-5; TRBD1 matches 9 bases. Material: PBMCs or T cells enriched from blood (not recorded which). CDR3 in amino acids: CASSPRTGDQPQHF. In DNA form, the CDR3 reads TGTGCCAGCTCACCACGGACAGGGGATCAGCCCCAGCATTTT.